This TCR beta chain comes out of a study of T cell repertoires in cytomegalovirus infection. The overall study: CMV infection and matching HLA type were both indicated by public TCR beta signatures.

The CDR3 has 17 amino acids. CDR1 and CDR2 from the germline V gene are SGHTA and FQGNSA. Concerning this clonotype: Its cognate antigen is unknown. A much larger clone is a single base away; this may be a read error.

Each CDR3 protein is one row after TCRdb ran MiXCR on the reads. The sample yields some 400,000 distinct CDR3 sequences, roughly 30% seen once. Points from the study as a whole: Carriage of CMV together with the relevant HLA was identifiable through cumulative public TCR beta family frequency. The response measured ex vivo was dominated by TCR beta clonotypes (HLA-C-restricted and CMV-specific).

The specimen was PBMCs. The chain employs TRBV7-2 and TRBJ2-7, with a tentative D call TRBD1 (5 bases). The clonotype was recovered from a human donor in good health (CMV status not recorded). Some clones in this sample may be carry-over from other donors' samples. The CDR3 region has the DNA TGTGCCAGCTCCCTTACACAGGTGGGCCGACTCTCCTACGAGAAGTACTTC. Translation gives CASSLTQVGRLSYEKYF.